This T cell receptor (beta chain) was documented in a study of chemoradiotherapy in HPV16-positive cancers. For the study at large: Candidate HPV-specific T-cell clones and common TCR motifs came from functional assays in a couple of HPV16-positive patients. General observations from the study: Candidate HPV-specific clones and E7-related TCR motifs grew in tumor during treatment.

V lost 5 bases and J 8 bases, leaving 16 bases between the germline ends. Looked up from germline, CDR1 is MNHNY and CDR2 is SVGAGI (reference sequence). CDR3 length: 15 residues. In the case of this clone: What it recognizes is unknown.

The protocol was immunoSEQ multiplex PCR, while the TCRdb copy is restricted to in-frame clones and leaves out a portion. The data contain over 20,000 clones, less than 90% of them seen just once; the ten biggest clones take up about 4.5%. Samples were taken several times over chemoradiotherapy. The specimen comprised blood, sampled from a patient who underwent chemoradiotherapy. The chain employs TRBV6-6 and TRBJ1-6; D call uncertain. The sequence was collected from a human donor with HPV-associated anogenital cancer. The CDR3 spells CASSPPQTGDSPLHF. CDR3 DNA: TGTGCCAGCAGTCCACCCCAAACTGGGGATTCACCCCTCCACTTT.